This TCR beta chain stems from a study of cytomegalovirus exposure and HLA in healthy donors. The germline V gene has CDR1 DFQATT and CDR2 SNEGSKA (reference sequence). The ends were cut back, 6 bases at V and 6 bases at J, with 10 bases in the middle. The CDR3 is 11 residues long. The PCR used 60 Vbeta and 13 Jbeta primers. Repertoires were generated with immunoSEQ multiplex PCR, while TCRdb's copy carries only in-frame clones and drops some. Of roughly 180,000 clones listed, 60% to 85% are singletons. This receptor was taken from a girl aged 10-17 years in good health and CMV-seropositive. Source material: PBMCs. The rearrangement joins TRBV20-1 to TRBJ2-3, with no clear D. The CDR3 region has the DNA TGCAGTGCCGGTCGAGGTGATACGCAGTATTTT. Amino acids: CSAGRGDTQYF.